Following are 21 T cell receptor beta chains from one sample sequenced in a study of immune evolution from preneoplasia to lung adenocarcinoma. Libraries were prepared by immunoSEQ multiplex PCR; TCRdb keeps only in-frame clonotypes and omits some of them. Of about 1,600 clones detected, about 18% appear once; the ten largest clones hold roughly 8.8%. Sequencing was done on a sample of FFPE invasive lung adenocarcinoma tissue. These receptors came from a person aged 50-70 years with lung adenocarcinoma.

This clone was detected a few times. The chain employs TRBV27 and TRBJ1-1; 7 bases fit TRBD1. The CDR3 length is 15 residues. Trimming took 4 bases from V and 4 from J; bases not matched to a gene: 9. Germline values: CDR1 MNHEY, CDR2 SMNVEV (reference sequence). CDR3 region: CASSSRQGRTTEAFF. CDR3 DNA sequence: TGTGCCAGCAGTTCAAGACAGGGAAGGACCACTGAAGCTTTCTTT.

There are a few counts of this clone. The chain carries TRBV27 and TRBJ1-1, with TRBD1 matching 8 bases. Per germline, CDR1 MNHEY and CDR2 SMNVEV (reference sequence). V trimming: 6 bases; J trimming: 1 base; junction bases outside the gene matches: 4. The length of the CDR3 is 14 residues. DNA of the CDR3: TGTGCCAGCAGGACTCAGGGGGCGAACACTGAAGCTTTCTTT. Protein product: CASRTQGANTEAFF.

The CDR3 is CASSFLENTDTQYF. The CDR3, as DNA: TGCGCCAGCAGCTTTTTGGAAAACACAGATACGCAGTATTTT. The chain recombines TRBV5-1 with TRBJ2-3, with D uncertain. CDR1 and CDR2 from the germline V gene are SGHRS and YFSETQ. This CDR3 comprises 14 residues. V dropped 2 bases and J dropped 2 bases, with 9 bases sitting between them.

The rearrangement links TRBV28 to TRBJ2-5; 7 nucleotides align to TRBD1. The CDR3 contains 15 residues. CDR1 is MDHEN, CDR2 SYDVKM, per germline. Unmatched junction bases numbered 7, after V lost 5 bases and J lost 1 base. The CDR3 reads CASSLGGTRQETQYF. The CDR3 region has the DNA TGTGCCAGCAGTCTAGGGGGCACTCGCCAAGAGACCCAGTACTTC.

This clone was counted between two and nine times. This rearrangement joins TRBV2 to TRBJ1-2; a possible D gene is TRBD1 (6 bases). V was shortened by 6 bases and J by 8 bases, with 16 bases between the two germline ends. The CDR3 has 13 amino acids. The V gene's germline CDR1 is SNHLY and CDR2 FYNNEI. The CDR3 nucleotides are TGTGCCAGCAGCACGACCTACAGGGACGGCTACACCTTC. Translating gives CASSTTYRDGYTF.

As regards this clone: At the DNA level, this CDR3 is encoded by other sequences in the same sample as well. V usage is TRBV5-1 and J usage is TRBJ2-7; possible D gene TRBD2, 6 bases. CDR3 length equals 15 residues. Trimming shortened V by 1 base and J by 4 bases, and 15 bases separated the two germline ends. CDR1 is SGHRS, CDR2 YFSETQ, per germline. CDR3 bases: TGCGCCAGCAGCTTGAGGCGGGATAGGGTATACGAGCAGTACTTC. It is translated as CASSLRRDRVYEQYF.

This clone was recorded a few times. The chain links TRBV28 to TRBJ2-7, with D uncertain. The CDR3 has 11 amino acids. Trimming pared 2 bases from V and 5 bases from J, leaving 4 bases between. CDR1 is MDHEN, CDR2 SYDVKM, per germline. The CDR3 protein is CASSLVDEQYF. Here the CDR3 DNA reads TGTGCCAGCAGTTTAGTCGACGAGCAGTACTTC.

The rearrangement links TRBV11-2 to TRBJ2-1; possibly TRBD2 for D (6 bases). V shed 8 bases and J shed 4 bases, with 12 bases lying between them. CDR1 and CDR2 (germline): SGHAT, FQNNGV. This CDR3 spans 13 amino acids. The CDR3 region is CASRLASYNEQFF. DNA of the CDR3: TGTGCCAGCCGGCTAGCGTCATACAATGAGCAGTTCTTC.

The gene calls are TRBV7-9 and TRBJ2-1; maybe TRBD2 (5 bases). Between the trimmed V and J ends, which lost 3 bases and 8 bases, there was a span of 14 bases. Germline V gene data show CDR1 as SEHNR and CDR2 as FQNEAQ (reference sequence). The CDR3 is 14 residues long. The CDR3 here is CASSFLEGEDEQFF. CDR3 nucleotide sequence: TGTGCCAGCAGCTTTTTAGAGGGAGAAGATGAGCAGTTCTTC.

The chain couples TRBV6-5 to TRBJ2-7, with D perhaps matching TRBD2 (5 bases). With 0 bases removed from V and 2 bases from J, the gap between germline ends came to 11 bases. Per the germline V gene, CDR1 is MNHEY and CDR2 is SVGAGI. The CDR3 has 15 residues. CDR3 in amino acids: CASSYSRAKAYEQYF. As DNA, the CDR3 is TGTGCCAGCAGTTACTCGAGGGCGAAAGCCTACGAGCAGTACTTC.

The J gene is TRBJ2-7, the V gene TRBV6-5; TRBD2 might be the D (5 bases). Trimming left V 2 bases short and J 7 bases short, with 6 bases between. Germline lookup yields CDR1 MNHEY and CDR2 SVGAGI. This CDR3 has 11 amino acids. The CDR3 is CASSYEGEQYF. The CDR3 DNA sequence: TGTGCCAGCAGTTACGAGGGTGAGCAGTACTTC.

CDR3 sequence: CASTGGGLNEQFF. The CDR3 DNA sequence: TGTGCCAGCACAGGGGGAGGGCTCAATGAGCAGTTCTTC. The V gene is TRBV6-1, the J gene TRBJ2-1; D tentatively reads TRBD1 or TRBD2 (7 bases each). The germline gives CDR1 MNHNS, CDR2 SASEGT. The V end was cut by 7 bases, the J end by 6 bases, with 13 bases between. This CDR3 region has 13 residues.

As DNA, the CDR3 is TGTGCCAGCAGCTCCGGGAAGTATTACTCCTACAATGAGCAGTTCTTC. Translated: CASSSGKYYSYNEQFF. This chain links TRBV7-3 with TRBJ2-1, with a tentative D call TRBD2 (5 bases). V was trimmed by 4 bases and J by 0 bases, leaving 13 bases between them. Germline values: CDR1 SGHTA, CDR2 FQGTGA. The CDR3 loop spans 16 amino acids. The full variable domain, completed using reference TRBV7-3 and TRBJ2-1, is GAGVSQTPSNKVTEKGKYVELRCDPISGHTALYWYRQSLGQGPEFLIYFQGTGAADDSGLPNDRFFAVRPEGSVSTLKIQRTERGDSAVYLCASSSGKYYSYNEQFFGPGTRLTVL.

This clone showed up just a few times. The chain is built from TRBV5-1 and TRBJ2-1; 9 nucleotides agree with TRBD2. The CDR3 has 17 amino acids. Trimming cost V 4 bases and J 7 bases; bases outside gene matches: 15. The germline gives CDR1 SGHRS, CDR2 YFSETQ. The CDR3 DNA sequence: TGCGCCAGCAGCCACCCCGCGGGAGGGACGGATTTAAATGAGCAGTTCTTC. Protein product: CASSHPAGGTDLNEQFF.

This clone is judged large (0.1 to 1%). The chain recombines TRBV28 with TRBJ2-7, with D hard to call. The CDR3 totals 12 residues. V lost 4 bases, J lost 2 bases, and 6 bases lay in between. The germline V gene encodes CDR1 MDHEN and CDR2 SYDVKM. Here the CDR3 reads CASSSRTYEQYF. DNA for the CDR3: TGTGCCAGCAGTTCCCGGACCTACGAGCAGTACTTC. The entire variable domain, with the rest obtained from reference TRBV28 and TRBJ2-7, is as follows: DVKVTQSSRYLVKRTGEKVFLECVQDMDHENMFWYRQDPGLGLRLIYFSYDVKMKEKGDIPEGYSVSREKKERFSLILESASTNQTSMYLCASSSRTYEQYFGPGTRLTVT.

This clone was seen only a few times. This chain links TRBV6-5 with TRBJ1-2; D unclear. The CDR3 spans 13 residues. Trimming left V 6 bases short and J 0 bases short, with 8 bases between. Germline V gene sequence: CDR1 MNHEY, CDR2 SVGAGI. This CDR3 is CASRLDPNYGYTF. CDR3 coding DNA: TGTGCCAGCAGACTAGATCCTAACTATGGCTACACCTTC.

The chain employs TRBV4-1 and TRBJ2-7; 9 bases match TRBD2. V lost 5 bases to trimming and J lost 0 bases; unmatched junction nucleotides: 5. The CDR3 has 15 amino acids. Germline CDR1 and CDR2: MGHRA and YSYEKL. CDR3 sequence: CASSYSGGSSYEQYF. CDR3 DNA sequence: TGCGCCAGCAGCTATAGCGGGGGAAGCTCCTACGAGCAGTACTTC.

The V gene is TRBV29-1, the J gene TRBJ2-3; 10 bases are a match to TRBD2. Germline V gene sequence: CDR1 SQVTM, CDR2 ANQGSEA. V was pared by 7 bases and J by 2 bases, with 9 bases of the junction left unmatched. The CDR3 contains 15 residues. CDR3 amino acids: CSDAEREGHTDTQYF. In DNA form, the CDR3 reads TGCAGCGACGCCGAGCGGGAGGGCCACACAGATACGCAGTATTTT.

Only a few counts were recorded for this clone. The rearrangement links TRBV7-9 to TRBJ1-2; tentatively, D is TRBD1 (5 bases). The CDR3 has 12 residues. V lost 5 bases, J lost 7 bases, and 11 bases lay in between. Germline CDR1 reads SEHNR; CDR2 reads FQNEAQ (reference sequence). The CDR3 is CASSVHRTGYTF. The CDR3 DNA reads TGTGCCAGCAGCGTCCACAGGACTGGCTACACCTTC.

This clone was picked up a small number of times. The CDR3 nucleotides are TGTGCCAGCAGCTTGGCTCTGGGAATAGCCAAAAACATTCAGTACTTC. Residues: CASSLALGIAKNIQYF. This chain connects TRBV5-4 to TRBJ2-4; D is unclear. CDR3 length: 16 amino acids. Looked up from germline, CDR1 is SGHNT and CDR2 is YYREEE (reference sequence). The V gene lost 0 bases and the J gene lost 0 bases, with 10 bases spanning the gap.

The V gene is TRBV30, the J gene TRBJ2-1; 8 positions agree with TRBD1. Germline V CDR1 and CDR2: GTSNPN, SVGIG (reference sequence). The junction had 13 bases not matched to a gene; V was cut back by 2 bases and J by 7 bases. There are 16 residues in the CDR3. The CDR3 here is CAWSQPQGVGINEQFF. In DNA, the CDR3 is TGTGCCTGGAGTCAGCCACAGGGGGTAGGAATAAATGAGCAGTTCTTC.